Ten or more counts support the clone carrying this TCR beta chain. Its matching antigen is unknown. The data originate from a study of CD8 T cells in ankylosing spondylitis. Libraries for TCR beta were made by quantitative 5'-RACE with molecular barcodes. MiXCR was run by TCRdb on the 5' RACE reads, yielding one entry per CDR3 protein. The data hold 350,000 or so distinct CDR3 sequences, with roughly 11% observed a single time. Germline CDR1 is DFQATT and CDR2 is SNEGSKA (reference sequence). The CDR3 is 14 residues long. J was trimmed by 6 bases and V by 6 bases; bases with no gene match: 10. Findings and caveats of the study: Apparently characteristic of ankylosing spondylitis blood was a TCR beta motif (eight highly homologous variants).

The chain recombines TRBV20-1 with TRBJ1-5; 8 bases agree with TRBD1. This TCR derives from a female donor with ankylosing spondylitis or in good health (not recorded which). Sequencing was performed on blood, either unsorted or a sorted T cell fraction (not recorded which). The CDR3 loop is CSALQGGMPQPQHF. CDR3 nucleotide sequence: TGCAGTGCCCTACAGGGGGGGATGCCTCAGCCCCAGCATTTT.